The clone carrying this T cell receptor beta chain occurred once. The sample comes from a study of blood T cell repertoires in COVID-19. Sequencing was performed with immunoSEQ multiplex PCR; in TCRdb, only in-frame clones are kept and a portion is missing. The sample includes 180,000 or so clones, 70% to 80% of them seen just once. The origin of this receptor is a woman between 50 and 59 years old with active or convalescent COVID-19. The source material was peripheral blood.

CDR3 residues: CASSSFSGSSTDTQYF. CDR3 nucleotides: TGTGCCAGCAGTTCGTTTAGCGGTTCTAGCACAGATACGCAGTATTTT. The chain uses TRBV5-4 and TRBJ2-3, with D tentatively TRBD2 (6 bases). The CDR3 totals 16 residues. The V gene's germline CDR1 is SGHNT and CDR2 YYREEE (reference sequence). V lost 5 bases to trimming and J lost 0 bases, with 16 bases between them.